The 3 T cell receptor beta chains below all came from one sample that was sequenced in a study of response to subunit inactivated influenza vaccine. TCRdb used MiXCR to reprocess the RT-PCR reads, holding one entry per CDR3 protein. The repertoire holds hundreds of thousands of distinct CDR3 sequences, with around 14% as singletons. Sequences were derived from PBMCs from blood, sampled around two weeks before vaccination. Receptors originate from a man aged 50 to 59 who received an inactivated influenza vaccine.

This clonotype was counted a few times. This rearrangement joins TRBV28 to TRBJ1-1; TRBD1 is a possible D gene (6 bases). This CDR3 comprises 15 residues. Germline assignment: CDR1 MDHEN and CDR2 SYDVKM. V dropped 9 bases and J dropped 0 bases, with 17 bases sitting between them. The CDR3 loop is CASPPRGLMNTEAFF. The CDR3 nucleotides are TGTGCCAGTCCCCCCAGGGGCCTCATGAACACTGAAGCTTTCTTT.

The chain links TRBV7-2 to TRBJ2-7; 11 bases agree with TRBD2. The V segment lost 1 base and the J segment 3 bases; nucleotides outside the gene matches: 2. Germline CDR1 reads SGHTA; CDR2 reads FQGNSA. This CDR3 is built from 15 residues. CDR3 sequence reads: CASSLEGTSGYEQYF. In DNA, the CDR3 is TGTGCCAGCAGCTTAGAAGGGACTAGCGGCTACGAGCAGTACTTC. Full variable domain (outside the CDR3, taken from reference TRBV7-2 and TRBJ2-7): GAGVSQSPSNKVTEKGKDVELRCDPISGHTALYWYRQSLGQGLEFLIYFQGNSAPDKSGLPSDRFSAERTGGSVSTLTIQRTQQEDSAVYLCASSLEGTSGYEQYFGPGTRLTVT.

The chain links TRBV7-2 to TRBJ1-5; D is unresolved. Germline V gene data show CDR1 as SGHTA and CDR2 as FQGNSA. V was cut by 1 base and J by 6 bases, with 7 bases left in between. There are 13 residues in the CDR3. The CDR3 DNA sequence: TGTGCCAGCAGCTTAGTTTCAAGTCAGCCCCAGCATTTT. Translated, it gives CASSLVSSQPQHF.